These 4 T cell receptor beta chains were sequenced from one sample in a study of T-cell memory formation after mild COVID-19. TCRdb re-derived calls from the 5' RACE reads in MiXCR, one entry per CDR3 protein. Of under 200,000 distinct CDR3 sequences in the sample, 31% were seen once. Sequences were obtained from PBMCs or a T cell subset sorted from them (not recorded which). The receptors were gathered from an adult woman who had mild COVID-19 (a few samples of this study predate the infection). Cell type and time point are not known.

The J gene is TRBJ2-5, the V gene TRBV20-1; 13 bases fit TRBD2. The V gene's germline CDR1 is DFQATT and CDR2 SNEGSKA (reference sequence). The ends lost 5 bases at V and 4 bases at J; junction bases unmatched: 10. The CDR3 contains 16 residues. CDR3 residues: CSASGTSGTGPETQYF. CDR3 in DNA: TGCAGTGCTTCCGGGACTAGCGGGACGGGTCCAGAGACCCAGTACTTC.

Written as DNA, the CDR3 is TGTGCCAGCAACCGGGACATAACCTACGAGCAGTACTTC. This sequence encodes CASNRDITYEQYF. This chain joins TRBV2 and TRBJ2-7, with D perhaps matching TRBD1 (6 bases). V was pared by 7 bases and J by 2 bases, with 12 bases between. The germline gives CDR1 SNHLY, CDR2 FYNNEI. The CDR3 runs 13 residues.

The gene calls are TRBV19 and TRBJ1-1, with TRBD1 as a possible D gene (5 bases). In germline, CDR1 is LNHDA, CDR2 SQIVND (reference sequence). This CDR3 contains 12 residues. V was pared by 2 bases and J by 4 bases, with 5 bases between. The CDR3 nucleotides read TGTGCCAGTAGTATAAGGGGCACTGAAGCTTTCTTT. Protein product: CASSIRGTEAFF.

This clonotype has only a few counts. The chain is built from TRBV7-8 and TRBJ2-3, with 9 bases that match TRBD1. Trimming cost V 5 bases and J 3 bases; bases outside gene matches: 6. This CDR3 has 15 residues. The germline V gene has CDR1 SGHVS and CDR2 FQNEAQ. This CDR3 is CASSTRQGETDTQYF. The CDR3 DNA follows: TGTGCCAGCAGCACGCGACAGGGGGAGACAGATACGCAGTATTTT.